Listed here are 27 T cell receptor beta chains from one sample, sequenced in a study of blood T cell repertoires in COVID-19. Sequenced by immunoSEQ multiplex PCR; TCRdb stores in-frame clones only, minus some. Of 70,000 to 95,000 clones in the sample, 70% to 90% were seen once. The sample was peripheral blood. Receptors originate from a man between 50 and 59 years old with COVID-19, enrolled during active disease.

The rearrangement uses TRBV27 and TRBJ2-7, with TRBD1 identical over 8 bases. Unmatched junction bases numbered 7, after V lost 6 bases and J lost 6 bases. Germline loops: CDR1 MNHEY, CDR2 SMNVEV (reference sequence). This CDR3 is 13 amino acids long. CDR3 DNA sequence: TGTGCCAGCAGCTGGACAGGGCCTAGCGAGCAGTACTTC. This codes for CASSWTGPSEQYF.

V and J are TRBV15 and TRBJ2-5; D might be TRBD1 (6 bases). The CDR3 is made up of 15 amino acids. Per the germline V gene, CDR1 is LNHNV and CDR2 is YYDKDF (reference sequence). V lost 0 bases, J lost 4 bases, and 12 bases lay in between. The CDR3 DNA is TGTGCCACCAGCAGAGATAACGTCAGGGGAGAGACCCAGTACTTC. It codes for CATSRDNVRGETQYF.

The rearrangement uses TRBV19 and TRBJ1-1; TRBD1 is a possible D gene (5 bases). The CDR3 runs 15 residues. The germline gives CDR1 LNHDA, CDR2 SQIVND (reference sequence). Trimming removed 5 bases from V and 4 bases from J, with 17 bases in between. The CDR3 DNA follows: TGTGCCAGTAGTCCCCTAAGGAAGGGGTCCACTGAAGCTTTCTTT. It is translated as CASSPLRKGSTEAFF. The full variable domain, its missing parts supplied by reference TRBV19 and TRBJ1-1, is DGGITQSPKYLFRKEGQNVTLSCEQNLNHDAMYWYRQDPGQGLRLIYYSQIVNDFQKGDIAEGYSVSREKKESFPLTVTSAQKNPTAFYLCASSPLRKGSTEAFFGQGTRLTVV.

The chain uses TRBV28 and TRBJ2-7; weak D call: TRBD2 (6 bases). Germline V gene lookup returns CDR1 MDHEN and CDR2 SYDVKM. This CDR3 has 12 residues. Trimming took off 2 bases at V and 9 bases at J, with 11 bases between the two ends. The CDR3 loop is CASSLLQGGQYF. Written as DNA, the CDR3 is TGTGCCAGCAGTTTACTCCAGGGAGGGCAGTACTTC.

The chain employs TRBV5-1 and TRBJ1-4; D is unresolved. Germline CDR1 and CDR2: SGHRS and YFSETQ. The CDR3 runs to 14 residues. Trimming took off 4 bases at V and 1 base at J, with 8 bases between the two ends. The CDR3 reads CASSRSGTNEKLFF. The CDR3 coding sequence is TGCGCCAGCAGCCGTTCGGGAACTAATGAAAAACTGTTTTTT.

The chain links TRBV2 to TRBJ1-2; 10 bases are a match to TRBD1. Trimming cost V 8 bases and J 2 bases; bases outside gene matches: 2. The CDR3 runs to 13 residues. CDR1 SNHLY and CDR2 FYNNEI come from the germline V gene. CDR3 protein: CASETGGNYGYTF. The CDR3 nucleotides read TGTGCCAGCGAGACAGGGGGCAACTATGGCTACACCTTC.

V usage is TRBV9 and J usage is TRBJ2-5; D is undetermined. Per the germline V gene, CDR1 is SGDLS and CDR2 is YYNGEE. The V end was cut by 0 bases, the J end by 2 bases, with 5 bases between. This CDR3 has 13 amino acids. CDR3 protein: CASSVAGQETQYF. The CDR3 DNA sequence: TGTGCCAGCAGCGTAGCCGGGCAAGAGACCCAGTACTTC.

The CDR3 bases are TGCGCCAGCAGCTTGATGTTACAGGGGAATTCACCCCTCCACTTT. As protein: CASSLMLQGNSPLHF. The chain employs TRBV5-1 and TRBJ1-6; 7 bases line up with TRBD1. V dropped 1 base and J dropped 7; count of bases not matched to a gene: 5. This CDR3 contains 15 residues. CDR1 is SGHRS and CDR2 is YFSETQ in the germline V gene.

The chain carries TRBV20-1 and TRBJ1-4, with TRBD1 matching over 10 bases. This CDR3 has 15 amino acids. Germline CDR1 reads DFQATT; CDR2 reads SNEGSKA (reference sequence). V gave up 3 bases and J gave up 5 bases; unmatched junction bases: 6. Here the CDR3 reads CSASPWTGGNEKLFF. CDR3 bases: TGCAGTGCTAGTCCCTGGACAGGGGGGAATGAAAAACTGTTTTTT.

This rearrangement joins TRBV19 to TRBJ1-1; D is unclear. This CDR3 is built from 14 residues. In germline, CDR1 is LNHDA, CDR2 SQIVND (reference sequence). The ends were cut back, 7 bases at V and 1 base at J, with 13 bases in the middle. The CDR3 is CASTPRHQNTEAFF. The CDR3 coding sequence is TGTGCCAGTACCCCCAGACACCAGAACACTGAAGCTTTCTTT.

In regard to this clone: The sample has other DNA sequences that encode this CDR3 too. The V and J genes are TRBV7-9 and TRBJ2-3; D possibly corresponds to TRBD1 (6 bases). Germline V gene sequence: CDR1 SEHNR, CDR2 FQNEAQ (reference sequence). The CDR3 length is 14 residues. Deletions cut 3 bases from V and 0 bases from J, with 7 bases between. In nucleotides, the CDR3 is TGTGCCAGCAGCTTGCAGGGGAGCACAGATACGCAGTATTTT. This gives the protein CASSLQGSTDTQYF.

The chain's CDR3 is CASAKTGTNYGYTF. The CDR3, as DNA: TGTGCCAGCGCTAAGACAGGAACTAACTATGGCTACACCTTC. This chain links TRBV25-1 with TRBJ1-2; TRBD1 might be the D (6 bases). Germline CDR1 reads MGHDK; CDR2 reads SYGVNS. The CDR3 has 14 amino acids. Trimming took off 8 bases at V and 0 bases at J, with 13 bases between the two ends.

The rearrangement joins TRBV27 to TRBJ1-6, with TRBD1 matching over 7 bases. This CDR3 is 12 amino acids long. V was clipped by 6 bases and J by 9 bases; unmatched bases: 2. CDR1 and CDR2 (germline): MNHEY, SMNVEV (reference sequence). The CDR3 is CASRQGVSPLHF. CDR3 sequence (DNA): TGTGCCAGCAGGCAGGGGGTTTCACCCCTCCACTTT.

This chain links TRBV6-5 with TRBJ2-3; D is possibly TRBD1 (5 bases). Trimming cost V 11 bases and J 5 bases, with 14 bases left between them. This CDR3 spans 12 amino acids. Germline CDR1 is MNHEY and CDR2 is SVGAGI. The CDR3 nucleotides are TGTGCCCCCATACAAGGGGAAGATACGCAGTATTTT. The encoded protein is CAPIQGEDTQYF.

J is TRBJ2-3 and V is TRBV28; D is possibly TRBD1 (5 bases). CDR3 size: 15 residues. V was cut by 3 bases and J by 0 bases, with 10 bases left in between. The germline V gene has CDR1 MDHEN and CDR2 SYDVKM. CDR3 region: CASSFPGSSTDTQYF. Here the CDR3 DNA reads TGTGCCAGCAGTTTCCCAGGGTCTAGCACAGATACGCAGTATTTT.

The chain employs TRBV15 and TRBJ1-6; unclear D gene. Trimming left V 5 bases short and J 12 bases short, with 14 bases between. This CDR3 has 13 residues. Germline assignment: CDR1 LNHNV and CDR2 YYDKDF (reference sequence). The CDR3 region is CATSAQERVPLHF. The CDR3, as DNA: TGTGCCACCAGCGCCCAGGAGCGGGTACCCCTCCACTTT. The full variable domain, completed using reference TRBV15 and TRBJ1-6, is DAMVIQNPRYQVTQFGKPVTLSCSQTLNHNVMYWYQQKSSQAPKLLFHYYDKDFNNEADTPDNFQSRRPNTSFCFLDIRSPGLGDTAMYLCATSAQERVPLHFGNGTRLTVT.

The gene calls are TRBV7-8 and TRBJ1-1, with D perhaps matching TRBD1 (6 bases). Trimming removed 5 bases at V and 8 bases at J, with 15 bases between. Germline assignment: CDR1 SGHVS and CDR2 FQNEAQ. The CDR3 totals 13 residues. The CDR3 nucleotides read TGTGCCAGCAGCGGCAACAGGGTGACGGAAGCTTTCTTT. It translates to CASSGNRVTEAFF.

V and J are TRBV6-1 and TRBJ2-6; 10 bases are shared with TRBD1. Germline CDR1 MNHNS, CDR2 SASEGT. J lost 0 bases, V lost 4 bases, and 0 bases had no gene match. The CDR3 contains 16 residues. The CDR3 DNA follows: TGTGCCAGCAGTGGGACAGGGGGCTCTGGGGCCAACGTCCTGACTTTC. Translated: CASSGTGGSGANVLTF.

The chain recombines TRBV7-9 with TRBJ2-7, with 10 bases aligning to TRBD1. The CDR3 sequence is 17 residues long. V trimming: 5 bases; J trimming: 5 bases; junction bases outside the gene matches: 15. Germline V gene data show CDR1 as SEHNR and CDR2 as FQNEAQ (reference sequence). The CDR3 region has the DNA TGTGCCAGCAGCACTCCAGAGAAGGGACAGGGGATCCACGAGCAGTACTTC. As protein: CASSTPEKGQGIHEQYF.

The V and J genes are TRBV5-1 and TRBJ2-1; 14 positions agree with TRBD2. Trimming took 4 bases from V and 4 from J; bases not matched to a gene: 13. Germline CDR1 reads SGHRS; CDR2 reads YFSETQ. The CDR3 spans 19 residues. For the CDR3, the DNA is TGCGCCAGCAGCGGGACCGGGACTAGCGGGGGCCACGCGTACAATGAGCAGTTCTTC. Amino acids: CASSGTGTSGGHAYNEQFF. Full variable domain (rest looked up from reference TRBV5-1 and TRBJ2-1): KAGVTQTPRYLIKTRGQQVTLSCSPISGHRSVSWYQQTPGQGLQFLFEYFSETQRNKGNFPGRFSGRQFSNSRSEMNVSTLELGDSALYLCASSGTGTSGGHAYNEQFFGPGTRLTVL.

In DNA, the CDR3 is TGTGCCAGCAGTTCATCTACCGGGGAGCCCCAGCATTTT. Its protein is CASSSSTGEPQHF. The gene calls are TRBV6-5 and TRBJ1-5; D is unresolved. This CDR3 contains 13 residues. V was shortened by 4 bases and J by 8 bases, with 12 bases between the two germline ends. Germline assignment: CDR1 MNHEY and CDR2 SVGAGI.

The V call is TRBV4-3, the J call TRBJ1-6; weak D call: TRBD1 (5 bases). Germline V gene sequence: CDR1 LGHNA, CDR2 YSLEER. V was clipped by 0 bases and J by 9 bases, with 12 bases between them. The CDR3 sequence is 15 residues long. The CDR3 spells CASSQDPGRSSPLHF. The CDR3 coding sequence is TGCGCCAGCAGCCAAGATCCAGGGAGGTCTTCACCCCTCCACTTT.

The DNA of the CDR3 is TGCGCCAGCAGTGAGACAGGTATGCAGTACTTC. Its protein product is CASSETGMQYF. The J gene is TRBJ2-7, the V gene TRBV5-1, with D possibly matching TRBD1 (6 bases). CDR3 length: 11 amino acids. Trimming removed 5 bases at V and 9 bases at J, with 12 bases between. The V gene's germline CDR1 is SGHRS and CDR2 YFSETQ. Drawing the rest from reference TRBV5-1 and TRBJ2-7, the complete variable domain is KAGVTQTPRYLIKTRGQQVTLSCSPISGHRSVSWYQQTPGQGLQFLFEYFSETQRNKGNFPGRFSGRQFSNSRSEMNVSTLELGDSALYLCASSETGMQYFGPGTRLTVT.

CDR3 region: CASSSRWTEGTDTQYF. The CDR3 nucleotides are TGTGCCAGCAGCTCCAGATGGACAGAAGGCACAGATACGCAGTATTTT. The rearrangement uses TRBV7-3 and TRBJ2-3; tentatively, D is TRBD1 (6 bases). V gave up 4 bases and J gave up 1 base, with 15 bases separating them. Germline-derived CDR1 and CDR2 are SGHTA and FQGTGA. The CDR3 totals 16 residues.

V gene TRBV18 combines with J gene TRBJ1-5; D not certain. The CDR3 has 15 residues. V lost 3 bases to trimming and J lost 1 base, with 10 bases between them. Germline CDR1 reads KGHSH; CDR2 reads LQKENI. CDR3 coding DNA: TGTGCCAGCTCACCTTCAGGCGGGAGCAATCAGCCCCAGCATTTT. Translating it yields CASSPSGGSNQPQHF.

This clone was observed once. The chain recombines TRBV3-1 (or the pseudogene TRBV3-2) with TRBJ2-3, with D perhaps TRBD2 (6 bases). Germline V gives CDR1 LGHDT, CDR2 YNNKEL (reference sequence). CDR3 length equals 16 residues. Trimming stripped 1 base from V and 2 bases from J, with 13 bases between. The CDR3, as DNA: TGTGCCAGCAGCCAAGCCGGACTATTACCCACAGATACGCAGTATTTT. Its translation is CASSQAGLLPTDTQYF.

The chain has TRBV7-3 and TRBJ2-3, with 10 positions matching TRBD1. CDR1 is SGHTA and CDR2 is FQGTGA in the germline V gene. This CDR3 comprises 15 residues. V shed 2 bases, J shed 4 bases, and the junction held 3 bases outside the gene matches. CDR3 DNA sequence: TGTGCCAGCAGCTTAGGAGACAGGGGGCCAGATACGCAGTATTTT. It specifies CASSLGDRGPDTQYF. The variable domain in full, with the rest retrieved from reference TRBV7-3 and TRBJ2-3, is GAGVSQTPSNKVTEKGKYVELRCDPISGHTALYWYRQSLGQGPEFLIYFQGTGAADDSGLPNDRFFAVRPEGSVSTLKIQRTERGDSAVYLCASSLGDRGPDTQYFGPGTRLTVL.